The clone carrying this T cell receptor beta chain appeared a few times. Its antigen remains unknown. The entry originates in a study of metastatic and nonmetastatic thyroid tumors. The V gene lost 2 bases and the J gene lost 4 bases, with 9 bases spanning the gap. Germline V gives CDR1 MNHNS, CDR2 SASEGT. This CDR3 is 13 amino acids long. Study conclusions and caveats: Malignant thyroid tumors reportedly had TCR beta diversity that was significantly higher than in benign nodules, in blood and tumor.

No patient had received any treatment before thyroid surgery. TCRdb ran MiXCR on the PCR reads. The data contain 40,000 to 55,000 clones, 15% to 20% of them singletons. J is TRBJ2-7 and V is TRBV6-1, with D possibly being TRBD1 or TRBD2 (6 bases each). The receptor was isolated from a female donor with papillary thyroid cancer or a benign thyroid nodule (not recorded which). Some clones in this sample may be carry-over from other donors' samples. Sequencing used blood. CDR3 protein: CASSESGAYEQYF. The CDR3 DNA is TGTGCCAGCAGTGAATCGGGGGCATACGAGCAGTACTTC.